These T cell receptor beta chains were read from a single sample in a study of T cells in Graves' hyperthyroidism and ophthalmopathy. MiXCR was run by TCRdb on the multiplex PCR reads, yielding one entry per CDR3 protein. The data contain a few hundred thousand distinct CDR3 sequences, about a fifth of them singletons. The specimen sequenced was blood. Receptor source: a man in his late teens or twenties with Graves' hyperthyroidism. Each CDR3 is given with its conserved first and last residue. D genes are given only for firm matches. Clone size is given for some rows only: seen once, a few or many times, or a class if the clone is expanded.

TRBV12-3/TRBV12-4,TRBJ1-1,.,.,CASTPGGPTEAFF,TGTGCCAGCACACCGGGGGGGCCAACTGAAGCTTTCTTT
TRBV30,TRBJ1-5,.,.,CAWTPDSNQPQHF,TGTGCCTGGACCCCGGACAGCAATCAGCCCCAGCATTTT
TRBV6-5,TRBJ2-7,many,.,CASSYRASYEQYF,TGTGCCAGCAGTTACAGGGCAAGCTACGAGCAGTACTTC
TRBV6-1,TRBJ2-7,.,.,CASRKTGRYEQYF,TGTGCCAGCAGGAAGACAGGCCGCTACGAGCAGTACTTC
TRBV12-3/TRBV12-4,TRBJ2-5,few,.,CASTYARETQYF,TGTGCCAGCACCTACGCCCGGGAGACCCAGTACTTC
TRBV4-1,TRBJ2-5,.,.,CASSQDGAGQETQYF,TGCGCCAGCAGCCAAGATGGGGCAGGACAAGAGACCCAGTACTTC
TRBV15,TRBJ1-2,many,.,CATSTSNYGYTF,TGTGCCACCAGCACCTCGAACTATGGCTACACCTTC
TRBV12-5,TRBJ2-6,many,.,CASGLGRSGANVLTF,TGTGCTAGTGGTTTGGGGAGATCTGGGGCCAACGTCCTGACTTTC
TRBV6-2/TRBV6-3,TRBJ1-6,once,.,CASGPLNSYNSPLHF,TGTGCCAGCGGCCCGTTGAACTCCTATAATTCACCCCTCCACTTT
TRBV6-2/TRBV6-3,TRBJ1-5,many,.,CASRGYSNQPQHF,TGTGCCAGCAGGGGGTATAGCAATCAGCCCCAGCATTTT
TRBV12-3/TRBV12-4,TRBJ2-7,.,.,CASGRTGTGSYEQYF,TGTGCCAGCGGTCGCACCGGGACCGGGTCCTACGAGCAGTACTTC
TRBV12-3/TRBV12-4,TRBJ2-4,.,TRBD1,CASRRSTGDPKNIQYF,TGTGCCAGCAGACGCTCGACAGGGGATCCCAAAAACATTCAGTACTTC
TRBV7-2,TRBJ2-5,.,.,CASSHVGTQYF,TGTGCCAGCAGCCATGTGGGGACCCAGTACTTC